Detailed here is one T cell receptor beta chain. Its antigen is undetermined. After removal of 5 bases from V and 2 bases from J, the junction contained 8 bases not matched to a gene. The CDR3 sequence is 17 residues long. In germline, CDR1 is LNHDA, CDR2 SQIVND (reference sequence). Attachment of unique molecular identifiers to individual cDNA molecules was performed in the library. In the source study's methods: With a range of roughly 23,224 to 690,600, the median per sample was about 87,000 TCRs. TCRdb independently ran MiXCR on the RACE reads; one entry per CDR3 protein. TCRdb, rather than the study authors, made the V and J calls. The repertoire includes tens of thousands of distinct CDR3 sequences, around 10% of them detected once, and roughly 1.5% sits in the top ten. Documented time point: patch test 2, 6 weeks after DPC sensitization. Documented treatment: therapeutic diphenylcyclopropenone sensitization with weekly scalp DPC.

This record belongs to a study of human T cells and chemical hapten exposure. About the research overall: Mostly female, the patients presented with alopecia areata, totalis or universalis. General observations from the study: The number of TCRs above 1 in 1000 frequency did not change after DPC sensitization.

This clonotype originated in a man between 18 and 29 years old with alopecia areata. Some clones in this sample may be carry-over from other donors' samples. This chain connects TRBV19 to TRBJ2-3; TRBD2 agrees at 12 bases. The starting material was whole blood, obtained in connection with sensitization to the hapten diphenylcyclopropenone (DPC). DNA for the CDR3: TGTGCCAGTAGTGTGACCCTAGCGGGGGGGAACACAGATACGCAGTATTTT. The encoded protein is CASSVTLAGGNTDTQYF.